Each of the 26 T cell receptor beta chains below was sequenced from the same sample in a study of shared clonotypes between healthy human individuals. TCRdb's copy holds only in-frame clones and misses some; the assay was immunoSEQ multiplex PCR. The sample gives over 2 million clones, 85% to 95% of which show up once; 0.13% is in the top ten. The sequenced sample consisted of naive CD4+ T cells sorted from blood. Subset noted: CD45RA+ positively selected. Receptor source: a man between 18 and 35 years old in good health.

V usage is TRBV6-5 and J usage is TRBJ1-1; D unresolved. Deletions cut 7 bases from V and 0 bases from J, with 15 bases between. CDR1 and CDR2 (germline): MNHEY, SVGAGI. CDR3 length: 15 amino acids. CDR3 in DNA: TGTGCCAGCACGAACTCCCGTTGGATGAACACTGAAGCTTTCTTT. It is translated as CASTNSRWMNTEAFF.

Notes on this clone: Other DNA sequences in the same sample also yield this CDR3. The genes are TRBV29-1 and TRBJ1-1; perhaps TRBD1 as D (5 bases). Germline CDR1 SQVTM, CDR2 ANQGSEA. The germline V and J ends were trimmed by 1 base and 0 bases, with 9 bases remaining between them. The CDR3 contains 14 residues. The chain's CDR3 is CSVEVPGMNTEAFF. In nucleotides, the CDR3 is TGCAGCGTTGAAGTTCCAGGGATGAACACTGAAGCTTTCTTT.

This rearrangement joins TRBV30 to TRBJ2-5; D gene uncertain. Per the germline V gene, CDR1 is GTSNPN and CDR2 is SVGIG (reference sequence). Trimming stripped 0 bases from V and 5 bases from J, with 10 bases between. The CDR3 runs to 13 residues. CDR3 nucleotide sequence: TGTGCCTGGAGTGTACGCTCACTGGAGACCCAGTACTTC. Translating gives CAWSVRSLETQYF. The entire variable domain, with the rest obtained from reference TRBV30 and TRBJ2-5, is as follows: SQTIHQWPATLVQPVGSPLSLECTVEGTSNPNLYWYRQAAGRGLQLLFYSVGIGQISSEVPQNLSASRPQDRQFILSSKKLLLSDSGFYLCAWSVRSLETQYFGPGTRLLVL.

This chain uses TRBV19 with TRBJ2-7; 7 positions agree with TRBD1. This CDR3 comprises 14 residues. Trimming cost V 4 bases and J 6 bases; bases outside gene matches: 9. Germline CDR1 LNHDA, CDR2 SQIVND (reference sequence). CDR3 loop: CASSSTGVASEQYF. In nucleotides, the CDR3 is TGTGCCAGTAGTAGTACAGGGGTAGCATCCGAGCAGTACTTC. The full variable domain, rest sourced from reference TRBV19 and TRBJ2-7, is DGGITQSPKYLFRKEGQNVTLSCEQNLNHDAMYWYRQDPGQGLRLIYYSQIVNDFQKGDIAEGYSVSREKKESFPLTVTSAQKNPTAFYLCASSSTGVASEQYFGPGTRLTVT.

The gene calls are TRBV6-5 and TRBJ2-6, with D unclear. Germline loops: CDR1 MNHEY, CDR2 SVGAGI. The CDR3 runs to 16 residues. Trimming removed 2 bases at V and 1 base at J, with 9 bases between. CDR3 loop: CASSYRSLSGANVLTF. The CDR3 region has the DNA TGTGCCAGCAGTTACAGATCCTTGTCTGGGGCCAACGTCCTGACTTTC.

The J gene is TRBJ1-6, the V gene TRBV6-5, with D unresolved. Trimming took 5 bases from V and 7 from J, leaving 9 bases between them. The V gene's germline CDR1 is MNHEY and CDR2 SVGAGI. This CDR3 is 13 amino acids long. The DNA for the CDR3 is TGTGCCAGCAGTCTATTTCGCAATTCACCCCTCCACTTT. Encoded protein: CASSLFRNSPLHF.

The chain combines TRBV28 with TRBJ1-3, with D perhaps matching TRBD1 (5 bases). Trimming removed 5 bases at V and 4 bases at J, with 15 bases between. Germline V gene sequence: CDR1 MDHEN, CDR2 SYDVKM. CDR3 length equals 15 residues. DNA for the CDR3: TGTGCCAGCAGTCTCGGACACCTAGGAGGAAACACCATATATTTT. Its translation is CASSLGHLGGNTIYF.

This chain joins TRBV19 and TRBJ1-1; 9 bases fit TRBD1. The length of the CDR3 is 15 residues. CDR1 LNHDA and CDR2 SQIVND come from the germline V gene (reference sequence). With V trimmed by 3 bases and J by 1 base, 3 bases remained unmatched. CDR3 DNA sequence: TGTGCCAGTAGTATTTCGGGACAGGGGAACACTGAAGCTTTCTTT. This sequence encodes CASSISGQGNTEAFF.

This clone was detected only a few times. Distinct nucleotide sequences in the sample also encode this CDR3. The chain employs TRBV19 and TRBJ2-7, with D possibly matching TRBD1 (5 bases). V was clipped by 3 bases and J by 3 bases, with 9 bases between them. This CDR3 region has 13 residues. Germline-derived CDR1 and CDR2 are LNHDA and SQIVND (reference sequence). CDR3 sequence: CASSIGRDYEQYF. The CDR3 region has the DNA TGTGCCAGTAGTATCGGCAGGGACTACGAGCAGTACTTC.

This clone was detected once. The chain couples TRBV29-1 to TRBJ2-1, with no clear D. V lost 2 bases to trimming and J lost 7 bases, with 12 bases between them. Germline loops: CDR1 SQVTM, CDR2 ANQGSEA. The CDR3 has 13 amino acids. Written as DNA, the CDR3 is TGCAGCGTTGAAAGAACAGAAGGGAATGAGCAGTTCTTC. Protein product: CSVERTEGNEQFF.

CDR3 nucleotide sequence: TGTGCCACCAGCACGGGACTAGCGGGAGTAAAGGAGCAGTACTTC. Translation: CATSTGLAGVKEQYF. V gene TRBV15 combines with J gene TRBJ2-7, with 14 bases that match TRBD2. The CDR3 is 15 residues long. In germline, CDR1 is LNHNV, CDR2 YYDKDF (reference sequence). V lost 4 bases and J lost 7; bases outside the gene matches: 6.

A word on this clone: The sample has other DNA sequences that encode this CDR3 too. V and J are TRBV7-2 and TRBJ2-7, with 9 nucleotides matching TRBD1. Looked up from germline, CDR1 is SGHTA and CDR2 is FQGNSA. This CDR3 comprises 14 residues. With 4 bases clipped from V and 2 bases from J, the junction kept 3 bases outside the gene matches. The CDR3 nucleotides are TGTGCCAGCAGCTCAACAGGGGGCCCCTACGAGCAGTACTTC. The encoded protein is CASSSTGGPYEQYF.

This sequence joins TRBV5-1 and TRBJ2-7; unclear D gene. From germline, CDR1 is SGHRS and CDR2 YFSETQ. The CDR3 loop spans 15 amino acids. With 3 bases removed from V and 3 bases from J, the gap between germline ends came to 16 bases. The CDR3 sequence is CASSSGRNPNYEQYF. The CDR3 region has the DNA TGCGCCAGCAGCTCCGGACGGAATCCCAACTACGAGCAGTACTTC.

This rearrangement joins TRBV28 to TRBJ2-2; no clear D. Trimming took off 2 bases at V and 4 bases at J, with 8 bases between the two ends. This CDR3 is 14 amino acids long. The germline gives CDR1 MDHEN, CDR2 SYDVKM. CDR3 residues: CASSLRSSTGELFF. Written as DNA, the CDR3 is TGTGCCAGCAGTTTACGCAGTTCCACCGGGGAGCTGTTTTTT.

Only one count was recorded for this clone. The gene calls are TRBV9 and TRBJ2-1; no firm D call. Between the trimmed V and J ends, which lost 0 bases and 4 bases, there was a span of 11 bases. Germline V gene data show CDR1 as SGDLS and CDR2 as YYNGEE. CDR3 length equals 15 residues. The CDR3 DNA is TGTGCCAGCAGCGTAGACCAGTCCCTTTACAATGAGCAGTTCTTC. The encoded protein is CASSVDQSLYNEQFF.

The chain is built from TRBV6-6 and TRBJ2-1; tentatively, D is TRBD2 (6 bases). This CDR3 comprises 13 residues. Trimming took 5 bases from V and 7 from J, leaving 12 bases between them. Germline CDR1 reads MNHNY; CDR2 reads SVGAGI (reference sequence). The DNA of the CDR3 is TGTGCCAGCAGTCCCACTAGCCCGAATGAGCAGTTCTTC. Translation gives CASSPTSPNEQFF.

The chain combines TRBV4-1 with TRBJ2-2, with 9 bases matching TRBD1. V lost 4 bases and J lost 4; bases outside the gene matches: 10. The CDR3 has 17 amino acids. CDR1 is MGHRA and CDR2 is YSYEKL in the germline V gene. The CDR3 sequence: CASSRLTGGSSTGELFF. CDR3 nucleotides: TGCGCCAGCAGCCGACTGACAGGGGGAAGTAGCACCGGGGAGCTGTTTTTT.

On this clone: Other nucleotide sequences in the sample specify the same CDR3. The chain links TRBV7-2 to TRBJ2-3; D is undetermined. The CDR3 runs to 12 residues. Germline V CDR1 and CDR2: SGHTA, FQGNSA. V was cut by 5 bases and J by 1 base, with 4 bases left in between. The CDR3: CASSPRTDTQYF. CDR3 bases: TGTGCCAGCAGCCCCCGCACAGATACGCAGTATTTT. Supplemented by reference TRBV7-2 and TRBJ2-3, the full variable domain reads GAGVSQSPSNKVTEKGKDVELRCDPISGHTALYWYRQSLGQGLEFLIYFQGNSAPDKSGLPSDRFSAERTGGSVSTLTIQRTQQEDSAVYLCASSPRTDTQYFGPGTRLTVL.

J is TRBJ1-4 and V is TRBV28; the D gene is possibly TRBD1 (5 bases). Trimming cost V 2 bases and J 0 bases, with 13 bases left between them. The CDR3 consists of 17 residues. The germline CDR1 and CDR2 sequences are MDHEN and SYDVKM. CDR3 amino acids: CASSLAGIPATNEKLFF. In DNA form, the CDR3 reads TGTGCCAGCAGTTTAGCAGGGATACCCGCAACTAATGAAAAACTGTTTTTT.

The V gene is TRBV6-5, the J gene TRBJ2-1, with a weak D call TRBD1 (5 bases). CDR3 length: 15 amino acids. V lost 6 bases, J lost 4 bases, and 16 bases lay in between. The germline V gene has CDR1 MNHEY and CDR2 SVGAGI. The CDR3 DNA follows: TGTGCCAGCAGGCCCCGAGCCACAGGATACAATGAGCAGTTCTTC. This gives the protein CASRPRATGYNEQFF.

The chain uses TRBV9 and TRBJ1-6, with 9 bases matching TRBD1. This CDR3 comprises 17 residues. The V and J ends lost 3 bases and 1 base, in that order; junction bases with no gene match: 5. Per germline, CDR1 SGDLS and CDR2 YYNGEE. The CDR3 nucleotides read TGTGCCAGCAGCGACGAACAGGGGGCATCCTATAATTCACCCCTCCACTTT. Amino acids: CASSDEQGASYNSPLHF.

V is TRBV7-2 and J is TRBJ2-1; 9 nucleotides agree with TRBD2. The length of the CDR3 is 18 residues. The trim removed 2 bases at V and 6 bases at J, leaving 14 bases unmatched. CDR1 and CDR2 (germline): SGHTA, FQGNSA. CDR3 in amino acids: CASSLLPLASGTSNEQFF. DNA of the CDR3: TGTGCCAGCAGCTTACTCCCGTTGGCTAGCGGGACTAGCAATGAGCAGTTCTTC.

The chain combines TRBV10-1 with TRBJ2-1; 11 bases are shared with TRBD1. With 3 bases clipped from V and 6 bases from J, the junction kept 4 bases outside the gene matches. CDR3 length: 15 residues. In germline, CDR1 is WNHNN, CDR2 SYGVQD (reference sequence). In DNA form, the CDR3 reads TGCGCCAGCAGTGACTCAGGACAGGGGGCCAATGAGCAGTTCTTC. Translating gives CASSDSGQGANEQFF.

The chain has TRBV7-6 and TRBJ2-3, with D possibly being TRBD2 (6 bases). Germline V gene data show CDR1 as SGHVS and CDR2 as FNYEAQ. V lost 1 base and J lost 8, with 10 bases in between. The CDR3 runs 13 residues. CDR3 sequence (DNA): TGTGCCAGCAGCTTAGGGGCCGGGAGTACGCAGTATTTT. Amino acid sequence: CASSLGAGSTQYF.

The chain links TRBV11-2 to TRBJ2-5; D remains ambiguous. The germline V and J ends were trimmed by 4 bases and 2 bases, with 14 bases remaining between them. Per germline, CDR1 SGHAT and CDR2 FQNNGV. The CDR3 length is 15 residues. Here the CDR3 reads CASSSLELIQETQYF. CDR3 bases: TGTGCCAGCAGCTCGCTGGAGCTCATACAAGAGACCCAGTACTTC.

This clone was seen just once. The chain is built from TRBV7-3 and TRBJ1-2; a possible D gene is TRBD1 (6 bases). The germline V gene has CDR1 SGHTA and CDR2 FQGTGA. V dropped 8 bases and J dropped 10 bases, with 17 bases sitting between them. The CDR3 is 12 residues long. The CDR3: CASGIRGQDYTF. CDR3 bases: TGTGCCAGCGGTATCAGGGGACAAGACTACACCTTC.